Following are 8 T cell receptor beta chains from one sample sequenced in a study of T cell responses to AZD1222 COVID-19 vaccine. Assay: immunoSEQ multiplex PCR; the TCRdb copy retains only in-frame clones and omits some. The data hold over 150,000 clones, with just over 90% observed a single time. Source: peripheral blood, taken on day 0 of MenACWY control vaccination. The receptors here all came from an adult in good health.

This rearrangement joins TRBV5-1 to TRBJ1-2, with a weak D call TRBD1 (5 bases). From germline, CDR1 is SGHRS and CDR2 YFSETQ. This CDR3 spans 15 amino acids. V was pared by 0 bases and J by 6 bases, with 15 bases between. The DNA of the CDR3 is TGCGCCAGCAGCTTGGCCTGGGGCCCCATAGATGGCTACACCTTC. This encodes CASSLAWGPIDGYTF.

This clone has a single count. The V and J genes are TRBV6-2 or TRBV6-3 and TRBJ1-1; D gene uncertain. Germline V gene data show CDR1 as MNHEY and CDR2 as SVGEGT. The length of the CDR3 is 16 residues. Trimming removed 2 bases from V and 5 bases from J, with 18 bases in between. DNA of the CDR3: TGTGCCAGCAGTTACATCTGGGAAGAACGGGAAACTGAAGCTTTCTTT. It encodes CASSYIWEERETEAFF.

The chain is built from TRBV19 and TRBJ2-2, with TRBD1 as a possible D gene (5 bases). CDR3 length: 13 amino acids. Deletions cut 5 bases from V and 6 bases from J, with 10 bases between. Germline V gene lookup returns CDR1 LNHDA and CDR2 SQIVND (reference sequence). The CDR3 sequence is CASSARAAGELFF. The CDR3 bases are TGTGCCAGTAGTGCCAGGGCGGCCGGGGAGCTGTTTTTT. The full variable domain, with the rest looked up from reference TRBV19 and TRBJ2-2, is DGGITQSPKYLFRKEGQNVTLSCEQNLNHDAMYWYRQDPGQGLRLIYYSQIVNDFQKGDIAEGYSVSREKKESFPLTVTSAQKNPTAFYLCASSARAAGELFFGEGSRLTVL.

The CDR3 DNA sequence: TGCGCCAGCAGCCACCCTGGTTCGAGGATTCTTTCCTACGAGCAGTACTTC. It specifies CASSHPGSRILSYEQYF. The chain has TRBV4-1 and TRBJ2-7; D gene unclear. Germline lookup yields CDR1 MGHRA and CDR2 YSYEKL. The CDR3 is made up of 17 amino acids. V lost 3 bases, J lost 1 base, and 19 bases lay in between.

The chain has TRBV12-5 and TRBJ2-1; D is uncertain. From germline, CDR1 is LGHNT and CDR2 FRNRAP. This CDR3 spans 12 amino acids. The V end was cut by 6 bases, the J end by 6 bases, with 9 bases between. The CDR3 reads CASGLRGNEQFF. In DNA, the CDR3 is TGTGCTAGTGGCCTCCGCGGCAATGAGCAGTTCTTC.

This clone was seen only once. The CDR3 region has the DNA TGCGCCAGCAGCTTGGCCGGGACTAGAGAAGATACGCAGTATTTT. Translated, it gives CASSLAGTREDTQYF. This chain uses TRBV5-1 with TRBJ2-3; the match to TRBD2 covers 8 bases. Per the germline V gene, CDR1 is SGHRS and CDR2 is YFSETQ. CDR3 length: 15 residues. V dropped 0 bases and J dropped 5; count of bases not matched to a gene: 5.

This clone was observed a single time. The V and J genes are TRBV19 and TRBJ1-2, with D hard to call. The germline V gene has CDR1 LNHDA and CDR2 SQIVND (reference sequence). Trimming pared 5 bases from V and 8 bases from J, leaving 12 bases between. The CDR3 has 12 residues. The CDR3 spells CASSDRFGGYTF. The CDR3 DNA follows: TGTGCCAGTAGTGATAGGTTTGGGGGCTACACCTTC. Combining the CDR3 with reference TRBV19 and TRBJ1-2 gives the whole variable domain DGGITQSPKYLFRKEGQNVTLSCEQNLNHDAMYWYRQDPGQGLRLIYYSQIVNDFQKGDIAEGYSVSREKKESFPLTVTSAQKNPTAFYLCASSDRFGGYTFGSGTRLTVV.

The chain recombines TRBV3-1 (or the pseudogene TRBV3-2) with TRBJ1-2; tentative D call: TRBD1 (6 bases). The V gene lost 5 bases and the J gene lost 4 bases, with 17 bases spanning the gap. The germline V gene encodes CDR1 LGHDT and CDR2 YNNKEL (reference sequence). This CDR3 has 15 residues. Written as DNA, the CDR3 is TGTGCCAGCAGCAAGCTGGAGGACAGTCCCTATGGCTACACCTTC. Its protein is CASSKLEDSPYGYTF.